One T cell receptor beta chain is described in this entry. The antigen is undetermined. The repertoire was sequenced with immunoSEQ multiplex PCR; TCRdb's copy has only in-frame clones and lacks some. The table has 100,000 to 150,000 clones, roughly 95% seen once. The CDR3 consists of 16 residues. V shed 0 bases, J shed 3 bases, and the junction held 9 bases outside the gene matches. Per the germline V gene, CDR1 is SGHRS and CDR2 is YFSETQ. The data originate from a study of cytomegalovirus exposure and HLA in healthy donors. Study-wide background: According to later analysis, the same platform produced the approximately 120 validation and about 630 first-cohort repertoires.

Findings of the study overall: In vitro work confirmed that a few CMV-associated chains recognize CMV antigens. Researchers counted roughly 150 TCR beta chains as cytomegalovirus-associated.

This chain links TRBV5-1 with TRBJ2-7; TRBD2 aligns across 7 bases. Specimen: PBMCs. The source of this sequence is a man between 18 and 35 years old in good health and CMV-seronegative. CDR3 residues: CASSLGQNSGLYEQYF. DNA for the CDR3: TGCGCCAGCAGCTTGGGGCAGAATAGCGGGCTCTACGAGCAGTACTTC.